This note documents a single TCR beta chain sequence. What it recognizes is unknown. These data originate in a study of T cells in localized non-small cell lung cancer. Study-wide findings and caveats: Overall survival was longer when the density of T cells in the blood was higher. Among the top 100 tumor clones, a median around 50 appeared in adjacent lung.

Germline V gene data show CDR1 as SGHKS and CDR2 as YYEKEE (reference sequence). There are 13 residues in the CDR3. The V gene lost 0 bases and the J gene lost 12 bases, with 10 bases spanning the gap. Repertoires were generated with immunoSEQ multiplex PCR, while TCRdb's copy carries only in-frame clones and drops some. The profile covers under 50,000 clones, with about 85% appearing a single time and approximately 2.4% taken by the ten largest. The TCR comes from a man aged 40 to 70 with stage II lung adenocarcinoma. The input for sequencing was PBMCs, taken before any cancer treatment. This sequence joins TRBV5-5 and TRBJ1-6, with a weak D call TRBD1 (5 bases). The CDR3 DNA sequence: TGTGCCAGCAGCTTGGGGGAGGGGTTACCCCTCCACTTT. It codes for CASSLGEGLPLHF.